This TCR beta chain was captured in a study of regulatory T cells in long-lasting Graves disease. Study conclusions and caveats: Newly diagnosed Graves' patients exceeded persistent ones in TCR diversity.

The germline CDR1 and CDR2 sequences are SGHKS and YYEKEE (reference sequence). The CDR3 extends over 16 amino acids. Trimming took 6 bases from V and 3 from J, leaving 21 bases between them. Time point of the sample: persistent/refractory GD, antithyroid drugs over 5 years with positive TRAb. Following extraction of RNA from PBMCs, that RNA was used to make the TCR library. Only a few counts were recorded for this clonotype. Its cognate antigen is unknown. iRepertoire HTBI primers and Arm-PCR of CDR3 regions built TCR beta libraries. As handled by the study authors: The study identified 62 TRBV and some 13 TRBJ segments across samples. TCRdb fed the multiplex PCR reads into MiXCR, producing one record per CDR3 protein. The V and J calls follow TCRdb's processing rather than the paper's. The repertoire holds 300,000 to 350,000 distinct CDR3 sequences, about 19% seen once, with 29% in the top ten.

The sequence came from a female donor with Graves disease. This chain joins TRBV5-5 and TRBJ1-1, with D unresolved. This material consisted of peripheral blood mononuclear cells (PBMCs), taken when the disease was refractory, from a patient treated with antithyroid drugs. The CDR3 DNA reads TGTGCCAGCACCCCAGCTTATTGGGAGGAGTACACTGAAGCTTTCTTT. Its translation: CASTPAYWEEYTEAFF.